This T cell receptor (beta chain) was retrieved from a study of blood T cell repertoires in COVID-19. V lost 0 bases to trimming and J lost 0 bases, with 8 bases between them. Per germline, CDR1 GTSNPN and CDR2 SVGIG (reference sequence). The CDR3 is 15 amino acids. This table comes from immunoSEQ multiplex PCR, and its TCRdb copy is limited to in-frame clones, with some not included. Among tens of thousands of clones listed, 85% were seen once. This clonotype originated in a man aged 50-60 years with acute or convalescent COVID-19. The sequencing input was peripheral blood. V and J are TRBV30 and TRBJ1-4; D might be TRBD1 (5 bases). CDR3 loop: CAWSVQDATNEKLFF. The DNA for the CDR3 is TGTGCCTGGAGTGTACAGGATGCAACTAATGAAAAACTGTTTTTT.